Listed below are T cell receptor beta chains from one sample, sequenced in a study of cytomegalovirus exposure and HLA in healthy donors. Only in-frame clones appear in the TCRdb table, and some are missing; sequencing was by immunoSEQ multiplex PCR. The sample carries approximately 260,000 clones, approximately 86% recorded once. Sample: PBMCs. Source of these receptors: a woman aged 18-30 years in good health and CMV-seronegative. Both conserved end residues are part of each CDR3. The D gene is left open where the match is weak. The size of a clone is reported for some rows only, either as once, few or many, or as a class for expanded clones.

TRBJ2-5 | TRBV29-1 | - | - | CSVAQETQYF | TGCAGCGTAGCTCAAGAGACCCAGTACTTC
TRBJ2-7 | TRBV25-1 | TRBD2 | - | CASSVRDYFIPFSEQYF | TGTGCCAGCAGTGTCCGGGACTATTTTATACCATTCTCCGAGCAGTACTTC
TRBJ1-5 | TRBV6-1 | - | - | CASSRGYNQPQHF | TGTGCCAGCAGTCGCGGTTACAATCAGCCCCAGCATTTT
TRBJ2-4 | TRBV18 | TRBD2 | - | CASFGGENIQYF | TGTGCCAGCTTTGGGGGGGAAAACATTCAGTACTTC
TRBJ2-1 | TRBV19 | TRBD2 | - | CASSEATSGSTEQFF | TGTGCCAGTAGTGAGGCCACTAGCGGGAGCACTGAGCAGTTCTTC
TRBJ1-5 | TRBV28 | TRBD1 | - | CASSLFDRVNQPQHF | TGTGCCAGCAGTTTATTTGACAGGGTCAATCAGCCCCAGCATTTT
TRBJ2-7 | TRBV28 | TRBD1 | - | CASSETGGYEQYF | TGTGCCAGCAGCGAGACAGGGGGGTACGAGCAGTACTTC
TRBJ1-1 | TRBV7-9 | - | - | CASSFQTGNTEAFF | TGTGCCAGCAGCTTCCAGACAGGGAACACTGAAGCTTTCTTT
TRBJ1-2 | TRBV5-6 | - | - | CASSLGGRAGYGYTF | TGTGCCAGCAGCTTGGGGGGCAGGGCTGGCTATGGCTACACCTTC
TRBJ1-5 | TRBV6-5 | - | - | CASRTTGTNQPQHF | TGTGCCAGCAGGACGACAGGAACCAATCAGCCCCAGCATTTT
TRBJ1-2 | TRBV28 | - | - | CASSYPNNSPYGYTF | TGTGCCAGCAGTTACCCTAATAACAGTCCTTATGGCTACACCTTC
TRBJ2-7 | TRBV27 | TRBD1 | - | CASSLQDRAYEQYF | TGTGCCAGCAGTTTACAGGACAGGGCTTACGAGCAGTACTTC
TRBJ2-1 | TRBV5-1 | - | - | CASSLGTAYNEQFF | TGCGCCAGCAGCTTGGGGACAGCTTACAATGAGCAGTTCTTC
TRBJ1-1 | TRBV9 | - | - | CASSAPLYGKWSFF | TGTGCCAGCAGCGCTCCTTTGTACGGGAAGTGGTCTTTCTTT
TRBJ2-3 | TRBV5-6 | TRBD2 | - | CASSPGLVLSADTQYF | TGTGCCAGCAGCCCCGGACTAGTTCTATCCGCAGATACGCAGTATTTT
TRBJ1-5 | TRBV6-5 | - | few | CASSYRRGNQPQHF | TGTGCCAGCAGTTACCGCAGGGGCAATCAGCCCCAGCATTTT
TRBJ2-5 | TRBV2 | - | - | CAEQGGPRETQYF | TGTGCTGAGCAAGGGGGACCCCGGGAGACCCAGTACTTC
TRBJ1-1 | TRBV28 | - | once | CASSPPFRGVVTEAFF | TGTGCCAGCAGCCCCCCATTTCGGGGGGTCGTCACTGAAGCTTTCTTT
TRBJ1-6 | TRBV9 | - | - | CASSVDGGNNSPLHF | TGTGCCAGCAGCGTAGATGGAGGTAATAATTCACCCCTCCACTTT
TRBJ2-3 | TRBV5-1 | TRBD2 | - | CASSLAGDSTDTQYF | TGCGCCAGCAGCTTAGCGGGAGATAGCACAGATACGCAGTATTTT
TRBJ1-1 | TRBV11-3 | - | - | CASSLHRSNTEAFF | TGTGCCAGCAGCTTACACAGATCGAACACTGAAGCTTTCTTT
TRBJ2-1 | TRBV5-1 | - | - | CASSFREEYNEQFF | TGCGCCAGCAGCTTTCGGGAAGAGTACAATGAGCAGTTCTTC
TRBJ1-2 | TRBV9 | - | - | CASSALLRGRDYGYTF | TGTGCCAGCAGCGCCCTACTGCGGGGCAGAGACTATGGCTACACCTTC
TRBJ2-5 | TRBV2 | TRBD2 | - | CASKSGNQETQYF | TGTGCCAGCAAGAGCGGGAACCAAGAGACCCAGTACTTC
TRBJ2-7 | TRBV7-9 | - | - | CASSFFRNSIDSSEQYF | TGTGCCAGCAGCTTTTTCCGGAATAGTATCGACTCCAGCGAGCAGTACTTC
TRBJ1-2 | TRBV30 | - | - | CAWSARIGASYGYTF | TGTGCCTGGAGTGCCCGAATAGGGGCTTCCTATGGCTACACCTTC
TRBJ2-7 | TRBV11-2 | TRBD1 | - | CASSFRTGALYEQYF | TGTGCCAGCAGCTTTAGGACAGGCGCACTCTACGAGCAGTACTTC
TRBJ2-1 | TRBV7-9 | TRBD2 | - | CASSPRLAGARSSYNEQFF | TGTGCCAGCAGCCCTCGACTAGCGGGGGCCCGTTCATCCTACAATGAGCAGTTCTTC
TRBJ2-2 | TRBV2 | - | - | CASTEQGLSTGELFF | TGTGCCAGCACCGAACAGGGTTTAAGCACCGGGGAGCTGTTTTTT
TRBJ2-7 | TRBV4-3 | - | - | CASSQDLDSSYEQYF | TGCGCCAGCAGCCAAGATCTCGACAGCTCCTACGAGCAGTACTTC
TRBJ2-3 | TRBV6-1 | TRBD2 | - | CASSEATSGRRGRQYF | TGTGCCAGCAGTGAAGCCACTAGCGGGAGACGAGGCAGGCAGTATTTT
TRBJ2-1 | TRBV27 | TRBD2 | - | CASSLFFRRTSGGYNEQFF | TGTGCCAGCAGTTTATTCTTTCGACGGACTAGCGGGGGATACAATGAGCAGTTCTTC
TRBJ2-3 | TRBV13 | - | - | CASSSTGGPADTQYF | TGTGCCAGCAGCTCCACCGGGGGGCCGGCAGATACGCAGTATTTT
TRBJ1-2 | TRBV2 | TRBD1 | few | CATLGQGVDGYTF | TGTGCCACCCTGGGACAGGGAGTCGATGGCTACACCTTC
TRBJ2-1 | TRBV27 | TRBD2 | - | CASSFSIRLGRGSVDEQFF | TGTGCCAGCAGTTTTTCTATTCGACTGGGGCGCGGGAGTGTCGATGAGCAGTTCTTC
TRBJ2-7 | TRBV5-1 | TRBD1 | - | CASRFTGGSSYEQYF | TGCGCCAGCAGGTTCACAGGGGGCAGCTCCTACGAGCAGTACTTC
TRBJ2-1 | TRBV7-2 | TRBD1 | - | CASSSGTVVYNEQFF | TGTGCCAGCAGCTCCGGGACAGTGGTTTATAATGAGCAGTTCTTC
TRBJ2-5 | TRBV7-8 | TRBD2 | - | CASSPSLAGGQETQYF | TGTGCCAGCAGCCCCTCACTAGCGGGGGGGCAAGAGACCCAGTACTTC
TRBJ2-1 | TRBV5-4 | TRBD2 | - | CASRVAGGRTHEQFF | TGTGCCAGCAGAGTAGCGGGGGGGAGGACCCATGAGCAGTTCTTC
TRBJ2-1 | TRBV4-1 | - | - | CASSQGRLADYNEQFF | TGCGCCAGCAGCCAAGGTCGGCTAGCAGACTACAATGAGCAGTTCTTC
TRBJ2-7 | TRBV6-5 | - | once | CASSNPLGREQYF | TGTGCCAGCAGTAACCCGTTGGGCCGGGAGCAGTACTTC
TRBJ2-3 | TRBV5-1 | TRBD2 | - | CASSLVPSGGTDTQYF | TGCGCCAGCAGCTTGGTACCTAGCGGAGGCACAGATACGCAGTATTTT
TRBJ2-6 | TRBV28 | - | - | CASSLPSTGPGANVLTF | TGTGCCAGCAGTTTGCCCTCGACAGGACCTGGGGCCAACGTCCTGACTTTC
TRBJ2-7 | TRBV7-9 | - | - | CASSPRGFASYEQYF | TGTGCCAGCAGCCCACGGGGTTTTGCATCCTACGAGCAGTACTTC
TRBJ2-7 | TRBV5-1 | TRBD1 | - | CASSLRTGADEQYF | TGCGCCAGCAGCTTGAGGACAGGGGCGGACGAGCAGTACTTC
TRBJ2-3 | TRBV6-5 | - | - | CASSSPGHLSTDTQYF | TGTGCCAGCAGTTCGCCGGGACACCTTAGCACAGATACGCAGTATTTT
TRBJ1-2 | TRBV5-1 | TRBD1 | few | CASSSGQGSYGYTF | TGCGCCAGCAGCTCGGGACAGGGGAGTTATGGCTACACCTTC
TRBJ2-1 | TRBV5-5 | - | - | CASSSAYYLQQQFF | TGTGCCAGCAGCTCGGCCTACTACCTCCAGCAGCAGTTCTTC
TRBJ1-1 | TRBV11-1 | - | - | CASSPHMNTEAFF | TGTGCCAGCAGCCCCCACATGAACACTGAAGCTTTCTTT
TRBJ2-3 | TRBV9 | TRBD1 | - | CASSSGQGEDTQYF | TGTGCCAGCAGCTCGGGACAGGGGGAGGATACGCAGTATTTT
TRBJ1-2 | TRBV11-2 | - | - | CASSWSAGGGGYTF | TGTGCCAGCAGCTGGTCAGCCGGGGGGGGTGGCTACACCTTC
TRBJ2-7 | TRBV6-5 | TRBD2 | - | CASGISGRASYEQYF | TGTGCCAGCGGAATTAGCGGGAGGGCTTCCTACGAGCAGTACTTC
TRBJ1-6 | TRBV9 | - | - | CASSVMGGDSPLHF | TGTGCCAGCAGCGTAATGGGGGGGGATTCACCCCTCCACTTT
TRBJ2-3 | TRBV11-2 | TRBD2 | few | CASSTKVAGASGMTDTQYF | TGTGCCAGCAGCACGAAGGTGGCTGGGGCTAGCGGGATGACAGATACGCAGTATTTT
TRBJ1-5 | TRBV19 | - | - | CASSIGTNSNQPQHF | TGTGCCAGTAGTATAGGCACAAATAGCAATCAGCCCCAGCATTTT
TRBJ1-1 | TRBV11-3 | TRBD1 | - | CASSLDTTGGEAFF | TGTGCCAGCAGCTTAGACACCACAGGGGGCGAGGCTTTCTTT
TRBJ2-4 | TRBV2 | - | once | CASSGASIQYF | TGTGCCAGCAGTGGGGCGAGCATTCAGTACTTC
TRBJ1-1 | TRBV9 | - | - | CASSVVASAGAFF | TGTGCCAGCAGCGTAGTCGCATCCGCAGGAGCTTTCTTT